Given below is one T cell receptor (beta chain) in context. Antigen: not known. With 5 bases removed from V and 1 base from J, the gap between germline ends came to 11 bases. Germline CDR1 reads SGHTA; CDR2 reads FQGNSA. CDR3 length equals 14 residues. The data originate from a study of beta chain features in type 1 diabetes. Study overall: The patients were much like the healthy donors in age, gender and cell yields. Regarding the study as a whole: For patients and controls alike, PCR might favor shorter templates to the same degree. It was among patients, rather than healthy donors, that naive, central memory and Treg TCRB repertoires appeared more similar.

As every portion of the isolated RNA was reverse transcribed, the sequencing read expressed TCRB transcripts. Approximately 3.7 million reads per sample on average were obtained from naive, central memory and regulatory T cell samples. Using immunoSEQ multiplex PCR, the repertoire was profiled, and TCRdb retains in-frame clones only, with some absent. The data contain more than 150,000 clones, about 9.1% of them singletons. The sequencing input was central memory CD4+ T cells from blood. This receptor was taken from a woman between 18 and 29 years old in good health. This chain links TRBV7-2 with TRBJ2-5; no definite D call. CDR3 nucleotide sequence: TGTGCCAGCAGCCTCAGTGAGGTCCAAGAGACCCAGTACTTC. It translates to CASSLSEVQETQYF.